This T cell receptor (beta chain) was identified during a study of OX40 agonist ivuxolimab in advanced cancers. As for the study in general: The patients received ivuxolimab by intravenous route every 2 weeks at 0.01 to 10 mg/kg. Partial responses were achieved by three patients, of whom one had hepatocellular carcinoma and two had cutaneous melanoma. The dose-escalation cohort was approximately 85% male, with a mean age of about 58 years, ranging roughly 23 to 79. Head and neck, renal cell, melanoma or hepatocellular carcinoma were the cancers that dose-escalation patients had.

CDR3 length: 16 amino acids. CDR1 and CDR2 (germline): SGHNT, YYREEE (reference sequence). The V and J ends lost 4 bases and 4 bases, in that order; junction bases with no gene match: 11. Sequenced by immunoSEQ multiplex PCR; TCRdb stores in-frame clones only, minus some. The profile covers about 41,000 clones, with approximately 86% appearing a single time and 35% to 40% taken by the ten largest. The clonotype was recovered from an adult with an advanced solid tumor such as melanoma, head and neck, liver or kidney cancer. This sequence joins TRBV5-4 and TRBJ1-3, with 7 bases identical to TRBD1. Here the sequenced sample was CD4+ or CD8+ T cells sorted from blood, taken in a trial of the OX40 agonist ivuxolimab. The CDR3 bases are TGTGCCAGCAGCCAGGGAGGGGGCGCGGGAGGAAACACCATATATTTT. As protein: CASSQGGGAGGNTIYF.